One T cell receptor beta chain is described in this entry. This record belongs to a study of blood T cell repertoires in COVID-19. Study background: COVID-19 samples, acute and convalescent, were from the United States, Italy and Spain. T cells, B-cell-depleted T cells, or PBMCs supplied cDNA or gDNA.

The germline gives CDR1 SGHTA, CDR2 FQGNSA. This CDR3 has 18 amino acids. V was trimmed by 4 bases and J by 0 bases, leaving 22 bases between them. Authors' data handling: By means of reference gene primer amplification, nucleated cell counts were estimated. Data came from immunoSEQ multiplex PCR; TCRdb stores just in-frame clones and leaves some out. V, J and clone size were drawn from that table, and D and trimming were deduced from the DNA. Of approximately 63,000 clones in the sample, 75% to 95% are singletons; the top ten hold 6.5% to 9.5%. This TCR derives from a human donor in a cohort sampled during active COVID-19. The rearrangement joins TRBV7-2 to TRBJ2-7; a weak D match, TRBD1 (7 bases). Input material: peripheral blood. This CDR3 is CASSSRQGGGESSYEQYF. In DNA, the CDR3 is TGTGCCAGCAGCTCCAGACAGGGAGGCGGAGAGAGCTCCTACGAGCAGTACTTC.